The entry that follows covers one T cell receptor (beta chain) sequence. Its antigen remains unidentified. The record originates from a study of post-analysis software for immune sequencing data. At the level of the study: Disease trajectories encompassed relapsing-remitting, secondary progressive and progressive-relapsing multiple sclerosis. Regarding the study as a whole: Strong same-batch co-clustering of samples appeared with F measure clustering. Patients had higher frequencies than controls of roughly 5 TRBV segments, including TRBV5-6, TRBV5-1 and TRBV20-1. Significantly lower normalized Chao1 diversity was found in patients with multiple sclerosis relative to controls.

The trim removed 6 bases at V and 4 bases at J, leaving 14 bases unmatched. The CDR3 is made up of 17 amino acids. Germline V CDR1 and CDR2: SGHAT, FQDESV (reference sequence). Prepared libraries of TCR beta cDNA carried unique molecular identifiers. TCRdb used MiXCR to reprocess the PCR reads, holding one entry per CDR3 protein. The sample has hundreds of thousands of distinct CDR3 sequences, around 53% seen once. The sequence came from a girl between 5 and 17 years old with multiple sclerosis. Specimen: blood. This chain joins TRBV11-1 and TRBJ2-1; the match to TRBD2 covers 8 bases. CDR3 loop: CASRARGGTNFYNEQFF. For the CDR3, the DNA is TGTGCCAGCAGGGCCCGGGGGGGAACTAACTTTTACAATGAGCAGTTCTTC. The variable domain in full, completed from reference TRBV11-1 and TRBJ2-1, reads EAEVAQSPRYKITEKSQAVAFWCDPISGHATLYWYRQILGQGPELLVQFQDESVVDDSQLPKDRFSAERLKGVDSTLKIQPAELGDSAMYLCASRARGGTNFYNEQFFGPGTRLTVL.